A single sample gave rise to the 32 T cell receptor beta chains below, sequenced in a study of control samples from healthy donors and cancer patients. Sequencing used immunoSEQ multiplex PCR; TCRdb keeps in-frame clones, though not all of them. The data hold 130,000 to 150,000 clones, with roughly 94% observed a single time. Sequenced sample: PBMCs. The origin of the receptors is a man aged 60-69 years with colorectal cancer.

Of note for this clone: The same CDR3 can be traced to other DNA sequences in this sample. This sequence joins TRBV19 and TRBJ1-4; 9 bases agree with TRBD1. The J segment lost 5 bases and the V segment lost 3 bases, leaving 1 base of the junction unmatched. This CDR3 region has 14 residues. Germline CDR1 reads LNHDA; CDR2 reads SQIVND (reference sequence). The CDR3 coding sequence is TGTGCCAGTAGTATTGGACAGGGGAATGAAAAACTGTTTTTT. It translates to CASSIGQGNEKLFF. Full variable domain (remainder filled in from reference TRBV19 and TRBJ1-4): DGGITQSPKYLFRKEGQNVTLSCEQNLNHDAMYWYRQDPGQGLRLIYYSQIVNDFQKGDIAEGYSVSREKKESFPLTVTSAQKNPTAFYLCASSIGQGNEKLFFGSGTQLSVL.

The chain employs TRBV19 and TRBJ2-1; D may be TRBD1 (6 bases). V dropped 0 bases and J dropped 3 bases, with 12 bases sitting between them. The CDR3 spans 16 residues. Per germline, CDR1 LNHDA and CDR2 SQIVND (reference sequence). CDR3 nucleotide sequence: TGTGCCAGTAGTATAGAGACAGGAGTTTACTACAATGAGCAGTTCTTC. Its translation is CASSIETGVYYNEQFF. Looking up the rest from reference TRBV19 and TRBJ2-1 gives the full variable domain: DGGITQSPKYLFRKEGQNVTLSCEQNLNHDAMYWYRQDPGQGLRLIYYSQIVNDFQKGDIAEGYSVSREKKESFPLTVTSAQKNPTAFYLCASSIETGVYYNEQFFGPGTRLTVL.

The rearrangement links TRBV7-2 to TRBJ2-1, with D possibly called TRBD1 or TRBD2 (5 bases each). Between the trimmed V and J ends, which lost 7 bases and 1 base, there was a span of 11 bases. CDR1 SGHTA and CDR2 FQGNSA come from the germline V gene. The CDR3 contains 14 residues. The CDR3 here is CASTWGLSYNEQFF. Here the CDR3 DNA reads TGTGCCAGCACCTGGGGGTTGTCCTACAATGAGCAGTTCTTC. The full variable domain, rest sourced from reference TRBV7-2 and TRBJ2-1, is GAGVSQSPSNKVTEKGKDVELRCDPISGHTALYWYRQSLGQGLEFLIYFQGNSAPDKSGLPSDRFSAERTGGSVSTLTIQRTQQEDSAVYLCASTWGLSYNEQFFGPGTRLTVL.

The chain recombines TRBV3-1 (or the pseudogene TRBV3-2) with TRBJ1-4; no clear D. The CDR3 contains 11 residues. V gave up 3 bases and J gave up 8 bases, with 4 bases separating them. CDR1 and CDR2 (germline): LGHDT, YNNKEL (reference sequence). The CDR3 coding sequence is TGTGCCAGCAGCCAGGGAGAAAAACTGTTTTTT. This translates into CASSQGEKLFF.

V gene TRBV3-1 (or the pseudogene TRBV3-2) combines with J gene TRBJ2-5; 13 bases map to TRBD2. There are 17 residues in the CDR3. V lost 5 bases to trimming and J lost 3 bases; unmatched junction nucleotides: 9. CDR1 LGHDT and CDR2 YNNKEL come from the germline V gene (reference sequence). CDR3 DNA: TGTGCCAGCAGCGTACAATCGGGACTAGCGGGGAAAGAGACCCAGTACTTC. Translated: CASSVQSGLAGKETQYF.

The chain links TRBV14 to TRBJ2-3, with unresolved D. The CDR3 is 13 amino acids. V lost 4 bases, J lost 3 bases, and 8 bases lay in between. Germline CDR1 and CDR2: SGHDN and FVKESK. The CDR3 region is CASSRRSTDTQYF. In DNA, the CDR3 is TGTGCCAGCAGCCGAAGGTCGACAGATACGCAGTATTTT.

The V gene is TRBV11-2, the J gene TRBJ1-5, with 12 bases that match TRBD1. Trimming cost V 3 bases and J 6 bases; bases outside gene matches: 6. CDR1 SGHAT and CDR2 FQNNGV come from the germline V gene. The CDR3 runs to 16 residues. CDR3 protein: CASSLGQGAGSQPQHF. Written as DNA, the CDR3 is TGTGCCAGCAGCTTGGGACAGGGGGCGGGGAGTCAGCCCCAGCATTTT.

The V and J genes are TRBV18 and TRBJ1-6; TRBD1 matches 7 bases. V lost 1 base and J lost 7; bases outside the gene matches: 4. The V gene's germline CDR1 is KGHSH and CDR2 LQKENI. The CDR3 covers 15 residues. CDR3 in DNA: TGTGCCAGCTCACCACAGGGGGCGGGAAATTCACCCCTCCACTTT. Translating it yields CASSPQGAGNSPLHF.

This chain uses TRBV4-1 with TRBJ1-2; the D gene is possibly TRBD1 (6 bases). Germline CDR1 is MGHRA and CDR2 is YSYEKL. The CDR3 consists of 16 residues. Trimming took off 1 base at V and 7 bases at J, with 19 bases between the two ends. CDR3 in DNA: TGCGCCAGCAGCCAAGTTTTAGAAAGGGGGAGGTTTGGCTACACCTTC. Encoded protein: CASSQVLERGRFGYTF.

This clone was observed a single time. Here the CDR3 reads CASSQGHSYEQYF. The CDR3 coding sequence is TGTGCCAGCAGCCAGGGACATTCCTACGAGCAGTACTTC. The gene calls are TRBV3-1 (or the pseudogene TRBV3-2) and TRBJ2-7, with a weak D call TRBD1 (6 bases). Germline V gene sequence: CDR1 LGHDT, CDR2 YNNKEL (reference sequence). This CDR3 contains 13 residues. Trimming removed 3 bases at V and 1 base at J, with 7 bases between.

The chain carries TRBV9 and TRBJ2-1, with D possibly TRBD1 on 5 matching bases. Germline V gene sequence: CDR1 SGDLS, CDR2 YYNGEE. The V end lost 4 bases, the J end lost 6 bases, and 17 bases lay between the germline ends. The CDR3 runs 15 residues. The CDR3 sequence: CASSPRQGIGNEQFF. DNA of the CDR3: TGTGCCAGCAGCCCCCGGCAGGGTATTGGCAATGAGCAGTTCTTC.

The rearrangement uses TRBV30 and TRBJ2-6, with D unclear. The length of the CDR3 is 15 residues. Germline CDR1 and CDR2: GTSNPN and SVGIG (reference sequence). V dropped 0 bases and J dropped 0 bases, with 6 bases sitting between them. This CDR3 reads CAWSVPISGANVLTF. CDR3 in DNA: TGTGCCTGGAGTGTCCCCATCTCTGGGGCCAACGTCCTGACTTTC.

The chain combines TRBV7-9 with TRBJ2-2; 10 bases match TRBD1. The CDR3 is 15 residues long. Trimming at V came to 6 bases and at J to 0 bases, leaving 1 base not matched to a gene. Germline CDR1 and CDR2: SEHNR and FQNEAQ (reference sequence). CDR3 residues: CASRGQGANTGELFF. The CDR3 DNA reads TGTGCCAGCAGAGGACAGGGGGCGAACACCGGGGAGCTGTTTTTT.

V usage is TRBV6-5 and J usage is TRBJ2-3; no reliable D call. The CDR3 runs to 14 residues. CDR1 and CDR2 (germline): MNHEY, SVGAGI. Trimming stripped 2 bases from V and 3 bases from J, with 9 bases between. The DNA for the CDR3 is TGTGCCAGCAGTTACGGCCTAGTAACAGATACGCAGTATTTT. Translation: CASSYGLVTDTQYF.

This clone was recorded only once. This chain connects TRBV19 to TRBJ2-7; possible D gene TRBD2, 5 bases. The CDR3 length is 14 residues. Germline assignment: CDR1 LNHDA and CDR2 SQIVND (reference sequence). The V end lost 2 bases, the J end lost 0 bases, and 8 bases lay between the germline ends. CDR3 sequence reads: CASSITGSSYEQYF. DNA of the CDR3: TGTGCCAGTAGTATAACGGGATCCTCCTACGAGCAGTACTTC.

The chain carries TRBV9 and TRBJ2-7; D gene uncertain. The germline CDR1 and CDR2 sequences are SGDLS and YYNGEE. The germline V and J ends were trimmed by 0 bases and 1 base, with 8 bases remaining between them. This CDR3 is 14 amino acids long. The DNA for the CDR3 is TGTGCCAGCAGCGTAGGAGGCCGTTCCTACGAGCAGTACTTC. Translation: CASSVGGRSYEQYF.

The chain has TRBV5-1 and TRBJ2-5; possible D gene TRBD2, 5 bases. CDR1 and CDR2 from the germline V gene are SGHRS and YFSETQ. This CDR3 spans 17 amino acids. Trimming took 4 bases from V and 4 from J, leaving 23 bases between them. CDR3 in DNA: TGCGCCAGCAGCCAGGAGAGGCCCGGAGGTTTGGGAGAGACCCAGTACTTC. It is translated as CASSQERPGGLGETQYF.

This clone is medium-sized within its sample. This chain's CDR3 is CASSWGGGASYEQFF. In nucleotides, the CDR3 is TGTGCCAGCAGCTGGGGCGGGGGGGCCTCTTATGAGCAGTTCTTC. This chain joins TRBV7-2 and TRBJ2-1, with 9 bases fitting TRBD2. The trim removed 4 bases at V and 8 bases at J, leaving 9 bases unmatched. Germline V gives CDR1 SGHTA, CDR2 FQGNSA. The CDR3 runs to 15 residues.

The chain employs TRBV6-6 and TRBJ2-7; 7 nucleotides agree with TRBD2. The V gene end was trimmed by 4 bases and the J gene end by 5 bases; junction bases not matched to a gene: 5. The CDR3 has 13 amino acids. The germline V gene has CDR1 MNHNY and CDR2 SVGAGI (reference sequence). The CDR3 nucleotides are TGTGCCAGCAGTTGGGAGGGGAGGAACGAGCAGTACTTC. Its translation is CASSWEGRNEQYF.

V gene TRBV30 combines with J gene TRBJ1-4; TRBD1 is a possible D gene (5 bases). Germline CDR1 GTSNPN, CDR2 SVGIG (reference sequence). The CDR3 extends over 11 amino acids. The CDR3 nucleotides read TGTGCAGGGTGGGGGAATGAAAAACTGTTTTTT. This encodes CAGWGNEKLFF.

The V call is TRBV19, the J call TRBJ2-3; unclear D gene. The CDR3 runs 12 residues. Germline assignment: CDR1 LNHDA and CDR2 SQIVND (reference sequence). The germline V and J ends were trimmed by 0 bases and 7 bases, with 5 bases remaining between them. The CDR3 protein is CASSIEGHTQYF. The CDR3 DNA reads as TGTGCCAGTAGTATAGAAGGGCATACGCAGTATTTT.

The chain joins TRBV11-2 to TRBJ2-3; D is undetermined. Germline V gene lookup returns CDR1 SGHAT and CDR2 FQNNGV. The CDR3 is 14 residues long. Trimming cost V 1 base and J 5 bases, with 10 bases left between them. In nucleotides, the CDR3 is TGTGCCAGCAGCTTAGGTCTTGCTGTAGATACGCAGTATTTT. This codes for CASSLGLAVDTQYF.

The chain couples TRBV6-2 or TRBV6-3 to TRBJ1-3; 9 bases line up with TRBD1. The CDR3 has 16 amino acids. Looked up from germline, CDR1 is MNHEY and CDR2 is SVGEGT. V shed 5 bases, J shed 0 bases, and the junction held 5 bases outside the gene matches. The CDR3 DNA reads as TGTGCCAGCAGTAAACAGGGGGCCAACTCTGGAAACACCATATATTTT. It is translated as CASSKQGANSGNTIYF.

V gene TRBV5-1 combines with J gene TRBJ1-6, with D hard to call. Germline CDR1 reads SGHRS; CDR2 reads YFSETQ. CDR3 length equals 13 residues. The V gene lost 4 bases and the J gene lost 4 bases, with 6 bases spanning the gap. The CDR3 region is CASSAAYNSPLHF. DNA for the CDR3: TGCGCCAGCAGCGCCGCTTATAATTCACCCCTCCACTTT.

The gene calls are TRBV5-1 and TRBJ2-7, with TRBD1 identical over 7 bases. The ends lost 3 bases at V and 2 bases at J; junction bases unmatched: 11. The CDR3 consists of 16 residues. The V gene's germline CDR1 is SGHRS and CDR2 YFSETQ. As DNA, the CDR3 is TGCGCCAGCAGCTCCGCTATCGGACAGGAAACCTACGAGCAGTACTTC. It specifies CASSSAIGQETYEQYF.

The chain carries TRBV11-2 and TRBJ2-3, with 13 nucleotides matching TRBD2. Looked up from germline, CDR1 is SGHAT and CDR2 is FQNNGV. The CDR3 consists of 16 residues. Germline trimming cut 4 bases from V and 3 bases from J; bases unmatched to any gene: 4. CDR3 sequence (DNA): TGTGCCAGCAGCTCTTCGACTAGCGGGGGGACAGATACGCAGTATTTT. Protein: CASSSSTSGGTDTQYF.

V and J are TRBV5-6 and TRBJ1-1, with a weak D call TRBD1 (6 bases). CDR1 SGHDT and CDR2 YYEEEE come from the germline V gene. Between the trimmed V and J ends, which lost 4 bases and 0 bases, there was a span of 16 bases. This CDR3 region has 16 residues. The CDR3 region has the DNA TGTGCCAGCAGCCTTCAGGGGAGGATAATGAACACTGAAGCTTTCTTT. Translated, it gives CASSLQGRIMNTEAFF.

This sequence joins TRBV6-1 and TRBJ1-2; D not certain. Trimming took off 0 bases at V and 6 bases at J, with 14 bases between the two ends. The CDR3 is made up of 15 amino acids. Germline V gene sequence: CDR1 MNHNS, CDR2 SASEGT. The CDR3 region is CASSEALPTYNGYTF. The CDR3 nucleotides are TGTGCCAGCAGTGAAGCGTTACCGACCTACAATGGCTACACCTTC.

The CDR3 here is CSVRRTRGDEQFF. DNA of the CDR3: TGCAGCGTTCGACGGACACGGGGGGATGAGCAGTTCTTC. The chain combines TRBV29-1 with TRBJ2-1, with 7 bases lining up with TRBD2. Germline CDR1 reads SQVTM; CDR2 reads ANQGSEA. J was trimmed by 8 bases and V by 5 bases; bases with no gene match: 9. The CDR3 length is 13 residues.

V is TRBV5-5 and J is TRBJ1-5, with unresolved D. The CDR3 loop spans 14 amino acids. V lost 0 bases to trimming and J lost 5 bases, with 9 bases between them. CDR1 SGHKS and CDR2 YYEKEE come from the germline V gene (reference sequence). Written as DNA, the CDR3 is TGTGCCAGCAGCTTGGTGGCAGAAGATCAGCCCCAGCATTTT. This gives the protein CASSLVAEDQPQHF.

The chain employs TRBV7-9 and TRBJ1-4, with D unresolved. V lost 2 bases to trimming and J lost 5 bases, with 15 bases between them. This CDR3 spans 16 amino acids. The V gene's germline CDR1 is SEHNR and CDR2 FQNEAQ (reference sequence). The CDR3 loop reads CASSLLLVAANEKLFF. The CDR3 bases are TGTGCCAGCAGCTTACTTCTAGTGGCAGCGAATGAAAAACTGTTTTTT. The variable domain in full, completed from reference TRBV7-9 and TRBJ1-4, reads DTGVSQNPRHKITKRGQNVTFRCDPISEHNRLYWYRQTLGQGPEFLTYFQNEAQLEKSRLLSDRFSAERPKGSFSTLEIQRTEQGDSAMYLCASSLLLVAANEKLFFGSGTQLSVL.

This chain uses TRBV27 with TRBJ1-1, with D possibly being TRBD1 (6 bases). Germline CDR1 reads MNHEY; CDR2 reads SMNVEV (reference sequence). The CDR3 extends over 14 amino acids. V was pared by 5 bases and J by 4 bases, with 14 bases between. This CDR3 reads CASSIIVGGTEAFF. CDR3 nucleotides: TGTGCCAGCAGTATAATTGTAGGGGGCACTGAAGCTTTCTTT.